This T cell receptor (beta chain) derives from a study of human T cells and chemical hapten exposure. Time point here: patch test 2, 6 weeks after DPC sensitization. Treatment indicated: therapeutic diphenylcyclopropenone sensitization with weekly scalp DPC. TCRdb itself ran the RACE reads through MiXCR, one entry per CDR3 protein. This table has about 85,000 distinct CDR3 sequences, approximately 10% appearing once. Study outcomes and limitations: Compared to controls, expanded TCRs made significantly more large clusters of similar CDR3s.

V was shortened by 5 bases and J by 2 bases, with 14 bases between the two germline ends. Germline V gene lookup returns CDR1 SGHVS and CDR2 FNYEAQ. This CDR3 spans 15 amino acids. There are many counts of this clonotype. Its antigen is unknown. The chain is built from TRBV7-6 and TRBJ2-3; tentative D call: TRBD1 (6 bases). This sequence originates from a man between 18 and 29 years old with alopecia areata. Some clones in this sample may be carry-over from other donors' samples. Specimen: whole blood, collected in connection with sensitization to the hapten diphenylcyclopropenone (DPC). This CDR3 is CASSPGTPITDTQYF. In nucleotides, the CDR3 is TGTGCCAGCAGCCCCGGGACACCTATCACAGATACGCAGTATTTT. The variable domain in full, completed from reference TRBV7-6 and TRBJ2-3, reads GAGVSQSPRYKVTKRGQDVALRCDPISGHVSLYWYRQALGQGPEFLTYFNYEAQQDKSGLPNDRFSAERPEGSISTLTIQRTEQRDSAMYRCASSPGTPITDTQYFGPGTRLTVL.